This T cell receptor beta chain was sequenced during a study of shared T cell receptors in the human thymus. The CDR3 length is 17 residues. Profiling relied on immunoSEQ multiplex PCR, and the TCRdb table lists in-frame clones only, not all of them. The table shows some 700,000 clones, with approximately 83% occurring only once. This sample was shared with a second study, whose subject was human thymus T cells. That paper states: Thymus tissue was removed during corrective cardiac surgery.

The clonotype comes from a girl in the first two years of life with a congenital heart defect. The chain uses TRBV21-1 and TRBJ2-1; TRBD1 is taken as the D call from the table, unchecked against the DNA. TRBV21-1 corresponds to a pseudogene. Sequenced input: thymocytes. CDR3 sequence (DNA): TGTGCCAGCAGCGAGGACAGGGCGGGGGACAACTACAATGAGCAGTTCTTC. It yields the protein CASSEDRAGDNYNEQFF.